Detailed here is one T cell receptor beta chain. Its antigen is as yet unknown. In the same sample, other DNA sequences code for this CDR3. These data come from a study of shared clonotypes between healthy human individuals. Study outcomes and limitations: Clonotype sharing across four donors was observed for 5% to 6.5% of naive CD4 clonotypes.

Profiling relied on immunoSEQ multiplex PCR, and the TCRdb table lists in-frame clones only, not all of them. This sample has 2 million to 3 million clones; 80% to 95% occur once, and the top ten carry approximately 0.36%. The sequence derives from a man between 18 and 29 years old in good health. Some clones in this sample may be carry-over from other donors' samples. The sequencing input was naive CD4+ T cells from PBMCs. Subset specified: CD45RA+ positively selected.

CDR3 sequence reads: CASSPQGNYGYTF. The CDR3 DNA reads TGTGCCAGCAGTCCACAGGGCAACTATGGCTACACCTTC. The rearrangement joins TRBV2 to TRBJ1-2, with D possibly TRBD1 on 6 matching bases. The CDR3 sequence is 13 residues long. Germline V gene lookup returns CDR1 SNHLY and CDR2 FYNNEI. Trimming removed 5 bases from V and 2 bases from J, with 9 bases in between.